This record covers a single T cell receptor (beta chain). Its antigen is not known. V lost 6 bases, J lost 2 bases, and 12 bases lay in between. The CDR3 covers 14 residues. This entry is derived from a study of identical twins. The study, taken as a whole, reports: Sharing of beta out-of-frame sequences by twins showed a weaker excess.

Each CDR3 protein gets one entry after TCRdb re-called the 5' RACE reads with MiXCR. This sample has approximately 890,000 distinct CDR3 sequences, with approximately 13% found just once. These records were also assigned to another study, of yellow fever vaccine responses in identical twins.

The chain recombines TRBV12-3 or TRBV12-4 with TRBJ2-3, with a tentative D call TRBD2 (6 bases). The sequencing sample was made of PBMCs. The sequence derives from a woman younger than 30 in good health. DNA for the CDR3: TGTGCCAGCAGCGCGGGACGGAACACAGATACGCAGTATTTT. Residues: CASSAGRNTDTQYF.